This T cell receptor beta chain was documented in a study of blood T cell repertoires in COVID-19. The V and J ends lost 5 bases and 3 bases, in that order; junction bases with no gene match: 10. This CDR3 spans 15 amino acids. Germline assignment: CDR1 SGHVS and CDR2 FQNEAQ. The table came from immunoSEQ multiplex PCR; TCRdb's copy has only in-frame clones and leaves some out. The sample lists some 100,000 clones, 80% to 90% occurring once. The age range of participants was 18 to 89 years, with residence in approximately 25 US areas. The sample was PBMCs or T cells enriched from blood (not recorded which). The chain employs TRBV7-8 and TRBJ2-7; TRBD2 agrees at 7 bases. This sequence was found in a woman in her 50s who had recovered from COVID-19. This CDR3 is CASSPGTTTLYEQYF. The DNA of the CDR3 is TGTGCCAGCAGCCCCGGGACTACAACTCTCTACGAGCAGTACTTC.